This T cell receptor beta chain appears in the sequencing data of a study of T cells after yellow fever vaccination. General study results and limits: The secondary response showed a weaker magnitude and a faster peak, day 5 versus 15. Relatively few clonotypes were ones that appeared in both CD4 and CD8 compartments. Re-detected after boosting: most primary clones, about 96% of CD4 and roughly 90% of CD8.

V dropped 4 bases and J dropped 2; count of bases not matched to a gene: 4. The CDR3 loop spans 14 amino acids. TCR cDNA, made by 5'RACE template switching, carried an added universal primer site and UMIs. One entry per CDR3 protein, called by TCRdb with MiXCR from the 5' RACE reads. The table has approximately 250,000 distinct CDR3 sequences, 3.6% seen once. This clonotype was seen at least ten times. The antigen remains undetermined. This clonotype originated in a man in his late teens or twenties who received the YFV17D yellow fever vaccine. Sequencing used PBMCs, obtained 15 days after the yellow fever booster vaccination. The chain uses TRBV12-3 or TRBV12-4 and TRBJ2-5, with TRBD1 identical over 7 bases. Here the CDR3 DNA reads TGTGCCAGCAGTTCCCAGGGGGTACAAGAGACCCAGTACTTC. Translating it yields CASSSQGVQETQYF.